This T cell receptor (beta chain) was sequenced in a study of blood T cell repertoires in COVID-19. Sequenced by immunoSEQ multiplex PCR; TCRdb stores in-frame clones only, minus some. The sample contains fewer than 200,000 clones, approximately 84% of which appear only once. Between the trimmed V and J ends, which lost 1 base and 0 bases, there was a span of 16 bases. Germline CDR1 is SGHTA and CDR2 is FQGNSA. This CDR3 region has 19 residues. The TCR comes from a woman at least 80 years old with COVID-19, enrolled during active disease. Sample: peripheral blood. The rearrangement uses TRBV7-2 and TRBJ1-6, with unresolved D. The CDR3 DNA reads as TGTGCCAGCAGCTTAGTGCGGGGTTTAACGAGCTCCTATAATTCACCCCTCCACTTT. This codes for CASSLVRGLTSSYNSPLHF.